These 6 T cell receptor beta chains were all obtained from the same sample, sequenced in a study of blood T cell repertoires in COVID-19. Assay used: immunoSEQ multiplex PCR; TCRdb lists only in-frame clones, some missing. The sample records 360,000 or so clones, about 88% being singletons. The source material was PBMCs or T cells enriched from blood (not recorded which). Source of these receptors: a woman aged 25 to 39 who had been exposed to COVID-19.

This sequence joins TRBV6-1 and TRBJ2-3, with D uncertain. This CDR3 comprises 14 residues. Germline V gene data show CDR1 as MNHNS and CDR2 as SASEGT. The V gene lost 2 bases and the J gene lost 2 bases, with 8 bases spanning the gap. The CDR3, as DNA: TGTGCCAGCAGTGAACGGTCTCACACAGATACGCAGTATTTT. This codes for CASSERSHTDTQYF.

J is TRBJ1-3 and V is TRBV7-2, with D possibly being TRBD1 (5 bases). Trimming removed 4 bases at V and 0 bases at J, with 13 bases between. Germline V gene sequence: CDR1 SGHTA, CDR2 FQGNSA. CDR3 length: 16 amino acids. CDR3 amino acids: CASSSQVSTSGNTIYF. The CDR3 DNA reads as TGTGCCAGCAGCTCACAGGTTTCAACCTCTGGAAACACCATATATTTT.

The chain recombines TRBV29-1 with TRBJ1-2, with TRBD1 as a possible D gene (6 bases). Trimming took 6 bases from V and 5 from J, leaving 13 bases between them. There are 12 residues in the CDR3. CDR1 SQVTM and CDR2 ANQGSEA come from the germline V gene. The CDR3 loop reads CSVLTGFYGYTF. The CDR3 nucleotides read TGCAGCGTCCTGACAGGCTTTTATGGCTACACCTTC.

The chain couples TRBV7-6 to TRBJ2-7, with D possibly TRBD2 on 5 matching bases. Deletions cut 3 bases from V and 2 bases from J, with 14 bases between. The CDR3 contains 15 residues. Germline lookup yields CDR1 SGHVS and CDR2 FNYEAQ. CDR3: CASSLSDSPAYEQYF. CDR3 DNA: TGTGCCAGCAGCTTGTCGGACTCCCCGGCCTACGAGCAGTACTTC.

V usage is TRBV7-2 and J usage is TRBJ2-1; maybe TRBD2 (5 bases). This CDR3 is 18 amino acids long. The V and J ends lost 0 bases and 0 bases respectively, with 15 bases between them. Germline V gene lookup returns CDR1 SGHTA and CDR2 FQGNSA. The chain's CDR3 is CASSLAAGRYSSYNEQFF. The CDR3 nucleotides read TGTGCCAGCAGCTTAGCGGCGGGCCGATATAGCTCCTACAATGAGCAGTTCTTC.

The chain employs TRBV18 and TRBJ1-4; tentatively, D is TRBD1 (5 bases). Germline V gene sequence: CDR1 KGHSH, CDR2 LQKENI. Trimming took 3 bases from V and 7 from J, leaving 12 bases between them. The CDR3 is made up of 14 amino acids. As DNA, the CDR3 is TGTGCCAGCTCACCCCAGGGAGGAGGTGAAAAACTGTTTTTT. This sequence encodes CASSPQGGGEKLFF.